Detailed here is one T cell receptor beta chain. Its antigen is not yet known. Per-base quality was not reported, and no clone a single base away is much larger than it. The CDR3, cysteine through phenylalanine, is 13 amino acids long. Of all the DNA, just the CDR3 is kept, 39 bases in frame from base 1. V and J are trimmed by 8 bases and 7 bases, and the gene matches miss 5 bases of the junction. According to the germline V gene, CDR1 reads MDHEN and CDR2 reads SYDVKM. This sample was taken from a study of blood T cells in healthy people across ages (dated by TCRdb to about 2015). Regarding the complete study: In model experiments, roughly one uniquely barcoded TCR beta cDNA molecule per two T cells was captured by template switching. Using the same blood draw, the study looked at two additional independent replicas of 1 million unique cDNA reads for two donors, one aged 18 to 30 and the other aged 80 or older. The donors were split into four age groups: young (average around 15 years), middle-aged (roughly 39), aged (more than 55) and long-lived (about 82). Using deep sequencing normalized with unique cDNA molecular identifiers, the study measured how TCR beta repertoire diversity changes with age. To avoid experimental bias, donors of different ages were randomly spread across the sequencing lanes.

The library came from 5' RACE. The reads were generated on an Illumina HiSeq 2500. The second PCR ran for about 6 to 11 cycles and used a J-beta primer mix along with a sample-barcoded 5' primer. A template-switch 5' adaptor carrying 12 random nucleotides introduced a unique molecular identifier onto each TCR beta cDNA molecule. Each sample yielded at least 3 million CDR3-containing paired-end reads. First-strand cDNA synthesis was performed from all RNA using the Mint cDNA synthesis kit, with priming by a TRBC-specific oligonucleotide. Following uracil-DNA glycosylase treatment, a first 18-cycle PCR with universal primers M1SS and BC2_uni_R was performed on all cDNA. The original methods were these. Normalization of each sample was performed by random selection of 1 million high-quality reads, each carrying a distinct molecular identifier. Instead of being binned into consensus sequences, reads that shared molecular identifiers were thrown out. CDR3 identification, clonotype clustering and error correction used MiTCR with a Q25 quality threshold and the strictest error-elimination algorithm. A nonparametric unseen species model with Euler transformation was used to estimate a lower bound on total TCR beta diversity. TCRdb's own reprocessing of the public reads used fastp at Q25 and MiXCR and kept productive beta chains. One record per CDR3 amino acid sequence lists the most common genes and DNA. These V and J calls are TCRdb output, not the study's own analysis. The sample data list about 2 million distinct CDR3 sequences, and roughly 49% of these were observed just once. 2% to 2.5% of the sample comes from the top ten.

Summary of the overall study and its limitations: Estimates of total diversity from one million sequenced T cells were regarded as lower bounds and underestimates. Because donor CMV infection status was unknown, age-related changes in expanded clonotypes were potentially confounded. Compared with the aged group, the long-lived group had more naive CD4+ T cells, fewer expanded clones and increased TCR diversity, suggesting age selection. Since profiling was done on bulk unsorted PBMCs, naive and antigen-experienced compartments could not be conclusively compared. A strong correlation was found between observed TCR beta diversity and the percentage of naive T cells measured by flow cytometry. Observed TCR beta diversity per million T cells fell roughly linearly with age, and a significant reduction was already apparent by age approximately 41.

The donors were around 39 Caucasian individuals from Russia, aged roughly 6 to 90 years, who were systemically healthy. Approximately 10 milliliters of peripheral blood were collected from each donor into EDTA-treated Vacutainer tubes. Ficoll-Paque density-gradient centrifugation was used to isolate PBMCs, with at least 6 million per sample. Trizol reagent was used to extract total RNA from the PBMCs, yielding at least 5.5 micrograms per sample. The percentages of naive CD45RAhigh/CD27high T cells were determined by flow cytometry on a PBMC aliquot from every donor. The clonotype originates from a woman in her thirties or forties in good health. Sequenced: blood. Rearrangement joined TRBV28 to TRBJ2-1; TRBD2 agrees with 10 junctional bases. Here is the DNA: TGTGCCAGCCGGACTAGCGGATTGAATGAGCAGTTCTTC. Translated, this is CASRTSGLNEQFF.